These 8 T cell receptor beta chains share one sample of origin, sequenced in a study of control samples from healthy donors and cancer patients. TCRdb keeps only in-frame clones here, not all; method: immunoSEQ multiplex PCR. The sample shows around 150,000 clones, approximately 90% of them seen only once. Sequencing was done on a sample of blood. The receptor set was obtained from a man younger than 45 in good health.

The V call is TRBV18, the J call TRBJ2-1; 7 bases are shared with TRBD1. V shed 4 bases, J shed 2 bases, and the junction held 11 bases outside the gene matches. This CDR3 is built from 17 residues. The germline CDR1 and CDR2 sequences are KGHSH and LQKENI. The CDR3 DNA sequence: TGTGCCAGCTCACTGAAAGAGAACAGGGGTACCTACAATGAGCAGTTCTTC. It encodes CASSLKENRGTYNEQFF.

The gene calls are TRBV6-5 and TRBJ1-1; D gene ambiguous. CDR3 length equals 13 residues. Germline V CDR1 and CDR2: MNHEY, SVGAGI. Trimming left V 6 bases short and J 4 bases short, with 12 bases between. The CDR3 nucleotides read TGTGCCAGCAGCCAACAGCCGGCCACTGAAGCTTTCTTT. As protein: CASSQQPATEAFF.

The V and J genes are TRBV4-3 and TRBJ2-7; 8 nucleotides line up with TRBD2. Germline CDR1 LGHNA, CDR2 YSLEER. This CDR3 contains 16 residues. V trimming: 1 base; J trimming: 5 bases; junction bases outside the gene matches: 10. This CDR3 is CASSQGVNSGNHEQYF. CDR3 nucleotides: TGCGCCAGCAGCCAAGGAGTAAATAGCGGGAACCACGAGCAGTACTTC.

This clone came up a few times. This rearrangement joins TRBV7-9 to TRBJ2-2; D is ambiguous. The CDR3 is 12 amino acids. Germline-derived CDR1 and CDR2 are SEHNR and FQNEAQ (reference sequence). Trimming removed 2 bases at V and 8 bases at J, with 6 bases between. Written as DNA, the CDR3 is TGTGCCAGCAGCTTAACGGCGGGGGAGCTGTTTTTT. Translated, it gives CASSLTAGELFF.

The CDR3 here is CASSPPGPYEQYF. The CDR3 nucleotides are TGTGCCAGCTCACCCCCGGGTCCTTACGAGCAGTACTTC. The chain links TRBV18 to TRBJ2-7; D gene unclear. The V gene lost 3 bases and the J gene lost 4 bases, with 10 bases spanning the gap. Germline V gene lookup returns CDR1 KGHSH and CDR2 LQKENI. CDR3 length: 13 amino acids.

The chain is built from TRBV3-1 (or the pseudogene TRBV3-2) and TRBJ1-6; D is uncertain. Trimming cost V 2 bases and J 7 bases, with 9 bases left between them. Looked up from germline, CDR1 is LGHDT and CDR2 is YNNKEL (reference sequence). This CDR3 is 14 amino acids long. Here the CDR3 DNA reads TGTGCCAGCAGCCAATTATCGGGCAATTCACCCCTCCACTTT. Translated, it gives CASSQLSGNSPLHF.

This chain links TRBV10-3 with TRBJ1-1; D gene uncertain. Trimming cost V 0 bases and J 7 bases, with 21 bases left between them. CDR3 size: 17 residues. Looked up from germline, CDR1 is ENHRY and CDR2 is SYGVKD. The chain's CDR3 is CAISESTYSGILGEAFF. CDR3 bases: TGTGCCATCAGTGAGTCGACATATTCGGGGATCTTAGGTGAAGCTTTCTTT.

The V and J genes are TRBV5-4 and TRBJ2-3; a weak D match, TRBD2 (5 bases). The V gene lost 4 bases and the J gene lost 5 bases, with 17 bases spanning the gap. Per germline, CDR1 SGHNT and CDR2 YYREEE (reference sequence). The CDR3 extends over 15 amino acids. The CDR3 nucleotides read TGTGCCAGCAGCCTCCGACAAACTAGAGGAGATACGCAGTATTTT. It translates to CASSLRQTRGDTQYF.